The 21 T cell receptor beta chains presented below share a single source sample, sequenced in a study of shared clonotypes between healthy human individuals. Sequencing used immunoSEQ multiplex PCR; TCRdb keeps in-frame clones, though not all of them. The table records about 2 million clones, roughly 96% of them present only once. Sequences were obtained from naive CD4+ T cells sorted from blood. The subset denotes: CD45RA+ positively selected. The source is a young man in good health.

The chain uses TRBV11-2 and TRBJ2-7; possibly TRBD2 for D (6 bases). Per germline, CDR1 SGHAT and CDR2 FQNNGV. CDR3 length: 16 residues. The germline V and J ends were trimmed by 7 bases and 3 bases, with 22 bases remaining between them. For the CDR3, the DNA is TGTGCCAGCAACCGGGAACTAGCCGCCGAACACTACGAGCAGTACTTC. It specifies CASNRELAAEHYEQYF.

The chain combines TRBV28 with TRBJ2-7, with D possibly being TRBD2 (5 bases). Germline CDR1 reads MDHEN; CDR2 reads SYDVKM. V lost 7 bases, J lost 6 bases, and 13 bases lay in between. CDR3 length equals 12 residues. The CDR3 reads CASKVGGGEQYF. The CDR3 DNA reads as TGTGCCAGCAAGGTAGGAGGAGGCGAGCAGTACTTC. The full variable domain, completed using reference TRBV28 and TRBJ2-7, is DVKVTQSSRYLVKRTGEKVFLECVQDMDHENMFWYRQDPGLGLRLIYFSYDVKMKEKGDIPEGYSVSREKKERFSLILESASTNQTSMYLCASKVGGGEQYFGPGTRLTVT.

This clone was found a few times. This chain joins TRBV10-3 and TRBJ1-6; possibly TRBD1 for D (6 bases). Trimming pared 2 bases from V and 14 bases from J, leaving 16 bases between. Germline V CDR1 and CDR2: ENHRY, SYGVKD. This CDR3 is built from 14 residues. The DNA for the CDR3 is TGTGCCATCAGTGAGACAGGGACCTCGGTGGCCCTCCACTTT. Amino acid sequence: CAISETGTSVALHF.

Concerning this clone itself: Other DNA sequences in the same sample also yield this CDR3. The chain has TRBV28 and TRBJ2-7; either TRBD1 or TRBD2 may supply D (5 bases each). CDR3 length equals 13 residues. Germline CDR1 is MDHEN and CDR2 is SYDVKM. Trimming pared 6 bases from V and 2 bases from J, leaving 11 bases between. For the CDR3, the DNA is TGTGCCAGCAGAGGGACGGGGACCTACGAGCAGTACTTC. Translated: CASRGTGTYEQYF.

The chain employs TRBV6-4 and TRBJ2-3; no reliable D call. CDR1 is MRHNA and CDR2 is SNTAGT in the germline V gene. The CDR3 consists of 14 residues. V lost 7 bases and J lost 2, with 13 bases in between. CDR3 bases: TGTGCCAGCAAGGGCGACTCCAACACAGATACGCAGTATTTT. It translates to CASKGDSNTDTQYF.

This chain uses TRBV30 with TRBJ2-3, with unresolved D. V was cut by 2 bases and J by 0 bases, with 6 bases left in between. Germline V gene data show CDR1 as GTSNPN and CDR2 as SVGIG (reference sequence). The CDR3 contains 13 residues. CDR3 amino acids: CAWSLDSTDTQYF. The CDR3 DNA sequence: TGTGCCTGGAGTCTGGATAGCACAGATACGCAGTATTTT.

V usage is TRBV4-2 and J usage is TRBJ1-2, with 7 positions matching TRBD1. This CDR3 has 15 amino acids. The germline V gene has CDR1 LGHNA and CDR2 YNFKEQ. V trimming: 0 bases; J trimming: 6 bases; junction bases outside the gene matches: 7. The CDR3 reads CASSQEKTTGNGYTF. The CDR3 DNA sequence: TGTGCCAGCAGCCAAGAAAAGACGACAGGGAATGGCTACACCTTC.

V usage is TRBV6-6 and J usage is TRBJ1-2; D may be TRBD1 (5 bases). With 6 bases removed from V and 4 bases from J, the gap between germline ends came to 9 bases. The CDR3 is 12 residues long. Germline CDR1 is MNHNY and CDR2 is SVGAGI (reference sequence). The CDR3 DNA is TGTGCCAGCAGATCGGGGCTCTATGGCTACACCTTC. Translating it yields CASRSGLYGYTF.

The chain joins TRBV25-1 to TRBJ2-5; D gene ambiguous. V shed 3 bases and J shed 6 bases, with 11 bases lying between them. The CDR3 consists of 13 residues. The germline CDR1 and CDR2 sequences are MGHDK and SYGVNS. CDR3 nucleotide sequence: TGTGCCAGCAGTGACGCCCTACCCAAGACCCAGTACTTC. Translating it yields CASSDALPKTQYF.

This chain links TRBV10-3 with TRBJ2-3; TRBD2 matches 8 bases. CDR1 ENHRY and CDR2 SYGVKD come from the germline V gene. Germline trimming cut 7 bases from V and 6 bases from J; bases unmatched to any gene: 6. The CDR3 consists of 13 residues. CDR3 in amino acids: CAITGAGVDTQYF. The DNA of the CDR3 is TGTGCCATCACTGGAGCGGGAGTGGATACGCAGTATTTT.

The V gene is TRBV4-2, the J gene TRBJ2-5; the D call may be TRBD1 or TRBD2 (6 bases each). This CDR3 contains 15 residues. V lost 1 base to trimming and J lost 2 bases, with 11 bases between them. Germline CDR1 reads LGHNA; CDR2 reads YNFKEQ. DNA for the CDR3: TGTGCCAGCAGCCAAGCAGGGGACTTACAAGAGACCCAGTACTTC. This sequence encodes CASSQAGDLQETQYF.

The V and J genes are TRBV30 and TRBJ2-1; D remains unclear. The V and J ends lost 1 base and 4 bases respectively, with 14 bases between them. This CDR3 spans 15 amino acids. Germline assignment: CDR1 GTSNPN and CDR2 SVGIG (reference sequence). CDR3 nucleotides: TGTGCCTGGAGTGCCCGCCTCTCCAGATACAATGAGCAGTTCTTC. It specifies CAWSARLSRYNEQFF.

With regard to this clone: At the DNA level, this CDR3 is encoded by other sequences in the same sample as well. The CDR3 loop is CASSLLAGGTGELFF. CDR3 sequence (DNA): TGTGCCAGCAGCTTATTGGCGGGGGGCACCGGGGAGCTGTTTTTT. The chain couples TRBV7-9 to TRBJ2-2, with TRBD2 matching over 8 bases. Germline V gene data show CDR1 as SEHNR and CDR2 as FQNEAQ (reference sequence). CDR3 length: 15 amino acids. The V segment lost 2 bases and the J segment 4 bases; nucleotides outside the gene matches: 3.

This chain links TRBV6-6 with TRBJ1-3; the D gene is possibly TRBD1 (6 bases). The CDR3 totals 15 residues. V was shortened by 5 bases and J by 2 bases, with 13 bases between the two germline ends. Germline values: CDR1 MNHNY, CDR2 SVGAGI (reference sequence). CDR3 nucleotides: TGTGCCAGCAGTAAACCAGGGGCCCCTGGAAACACCATATATTTT. This codes for CASSKPGAPGNTIYF.

As for this clone: This CDR3 is also generated by other DNA sequences in the sample. The genes are TRBV7-2 and TRBJ1-1; 8 bases align to TRBD1. Germline V gene sequence: CDR1 SGHTA, CDR2 FQGNSA. The CDR3 sequence is 15 residues long. The V gene end was trimmed by 5 bases and the J gene end by 1 base; junction bases not matched to a gene: 6. The CDR3 bases are TGTGCCAGCAGCCCCCGACAGGGGAGGAACACTGAAGCTTTCTTT. Its protein product is CASSPRQGRNTEAFF.

The chain combines TRBV7-9 with TRBJ1-1; maybe TRBD1 (6 bases). The length of the CDR3 is 14 residues. The V gene's germline CDR1 is SEHNR and CDR2 FQNEAQ (reference sequence). V lost 3 bases to trimming and J lost 2 bases, with 10 bases between them. DNA for the CDR3: TGTGCCAGCAGCTTCGACAGGTTTAACACTGAAGCTTTCTTT. This encodes CASSFDRFNTEAFF.

The rearrangement joins TRBV7-4 to TRBJ2-1; 9 bases match TRBD2. The CDR3 totals 15 residues. Losses at the gene ends were 5 bases for V and 7 bases for J; bases not matched to a gene: 9. The germline gives CDR1 SGHVT, CDR2 SQSDAQ. The CDR3 DNA reads TGTGCCAGCAGCCATAGCGGGGGAGGAAGGAATGAGCAGTTCTTC. Its protein is CASSHSGGGRNEQFF.

This rearrangement joins TRBV12-5 to TRBJ1-3; 7 nucleotides line up with TRBD1. The length of the CDR3 is 17 residues. After removal of 3 bases from V and 0 bases from J, the junction contained 8 bases not matched to a gene. Germline V gives CDR1 LGHNT, CDR2 FRNRAP. CDR3 residues: CASGFRQGAYSGNTIYF. Written as DNA, the CDR3 is TGTGCTAGTGGTTTCCGACAGGGAGCTTACTCTGGAAACACCATATATTTT.

The CDR3 protein is CASSYFRRANYGYTF. CDR3 in DNA: TGTGCCAGCAGTTACTTTCGGAGAGCTAACTATGGCTACACCTTC. This rearrangement joins TRBV6-5 to TRBJ1-2; D remains unclear. This CDR3 has 15 amino acids. V lost 1 base and J lost 0, with 9 bases in between. The V gene's germline CDR1 is MNHEY and CDR2 SVGAGI.

J is TRBJ1-6 and V is TRBV10-2; 8 bases are shared with TRBD1. This CDR3 is built from 14 residues. Germline V lookup: CDR1 WSHSY, CDR2 SAAADI. The V segment lost 6 bases and the J segment 9 bases; nucleotides outside the gene matches: 7. The CDR3 DNA reads TGCGCCAGCAGAGCGGACAGGGTCAGTTCACCCCTCCACTTT. Translating gives CASRADRVSSPLHF.

The rearrangement links TRBV5-4 to TRBJ1-2; TRBD1 matches at 7 bases. V gave up 6 bases and J gave up 4 bases; unmatched junction bases: 6. CDR1 SGHNT and CDR2 YYREEE come from the germline V gene (reference sequence). This CDR3 contains 13 residues. CDR3 in amino acids: CASTATGSYGYTF. The CDR3, as DNA: TGTGCCAGCACCGCGACAGGGAGCTATGGCTACACCTTC.